Listed here are 32 T cell receptor beta chains from one sample, sequenced in a study of liver allograft versus peripheral blood T cells. Across the whole study: Peripheral blood of the recipients supplied T cell receptor repertoires that were compared with those in transplanted livers.

Each CDR3 protein is one row after TCRdb ran MiXCR on the reads. The profile covers about 14,000 distinct CDR3 sequences, with 20% appearing a single time and less than 6% taken by the ten largest. Receptors were obtained from a human patient who had a liver transplant. A share of the T cells may be of graft donor origin.

This clonotype was picked up many times. V usage is TRBV30 and J usage is TRBJ1-6, with D perhaps TRBD1 (5 bases). The CDR3 spans 15 residues. V was clipped by 2 bases and J by 9 bases, with 17 bases between them. Germline V gives CDR1 GTSNPN, CDR2 SVGIG (reference sequence). The CDR3 nucleotides read TGTGCCTGGAGTTCCACCGCAGGGCTTGGTTCACCCCTCCACTTT. It translates to CAWSSTAGLGSPLHF.

The V call is TRBV29-1, the J call TRBJ1-2; 7 bases fit TRBD1. After removal of 6 bases from V and 5 bases from J, the junction contained 9 bases not matched to a gene. This CDR3 is 13 amino acids long. Germline CDR1 and CDR2: SQVTM and ANQGSEA. CDR3 DNA: TGCAGCGTGGAACAGGGGTCAGGGTATGGCTACACCTTC. Translation gives CSVEQGSGYGYTF.

The chain uses TRBV20-1 and TRBJ1-1, with D possibly being TRBD1 (5 bases). The CDR3 totals 13 residues. Germline CDR1 reads DFQATT; CDR2 reads SNEGSKA (reference sequence). Trimming left V 4 bases short and J 10 bases short, with 19 bases between. The CDR3 loop reads CSATGTAKVIAFF. CDR3 coding DNA: TGCAGTGCTACCGGGACGGCCAAAGTCATAGCTTTCTTT.

This clonotype was seen once. A read error may be the cause here, since a much bigger clone is one base away. J is TRBJ2-7 and V is TRBV29-1, with 12 nucleotides matching TRBD2. Per the germline V gene, CDR1 is SQVTM and CDR2 is ANQGSEA. This CDR3 comprises 15 residues. DNA for the CDR3: TGCAGCGTCCGGAGGACTAGCGGGGATCCCTACGACCAGTACTTC. The encoded protein is CSVRRTSGDPYDQYF.

As to this clonotype: A read error may produce the germline difference seen at one junction end. The chain recombines TRBV6-6 with TRBJ1-2; 8 nucleotides align to TRBD1. There are 13 residues in the CDR3. The germline CDR1 and CDR2 sequences are MNHNY and SVGAGI (reference sequence). The CDR3 region is CASSGQGAYGYIF. The DNA for the CDR3 is TGTGCCAGCAGCGGACAGGGAGCCTATGGCTACATCTTC.

Note on this clonotype: A single base separates this from a much larger clone, so it may be a read error. The chain links TRBV18 to TRBJ1-1; perhaps TRBD1 as D (6 bases). CDR1 KGHSH and CDR2 LQKENI come from the germline V gene. This CDR3 comprises 14 residues. The CDR3, as DNA: TGTGTCAGCTCACCGTTACAGGGGAACACTGAAGCTTTCTTT. It translates to CVSSPLQGNTEAFF.

The gene calls are TRBV12-3 or TRBV12-4 and TRBJ2-1; no definite D call. The CDR3 consists of 12 residues. Between the trimmed V and J ends, which lost 2 bases and 6 bases, there was a span of 5 bases. The CDR3 reads CASSLSGNEQFF. The CDR3 DNA reads as TGTGCCAGCAGTTTATCTGGCAATGAGCAGTTCTTC.

This clonotype was picked up many times. The V call is TRBV6-1, the J call TRBJ2-7; tentatively, D is TRBD2 (6 bases). Germline-derived CDR1 and CDR2 are MNHNS and SASEGT. V lost 8 bases to trimming and J lost 3 bases, with 11 bases between them. The CDR3 sequence is 12 residues long. Here the CDR3 DNA reads TGTGCCAGCCTCCGGGGGAGCTACGAGCAGTACTTC. As protein: CASLRGSYEQYF.

This clonotype appeared a few times. The chain is built from TRBV12-3 or TRBV12-4 and TRBJ2-7, with 7 bases aligning to TRBD1. V lost 4 bases to trimming and J lost 2 bases; unmatched junction nucleotides: 8. This CDR3 spans 15 amino acids. DNA of the CDR3: TGTGCCAGCAGTTGGCGACAGGGTGGCACCTACGAGCAGTACTTC. It codes for CASSWRQGGTYEQYF.

This chain uses TRBV12-3 or TRBV12-4 with TRBJ1-2; no reliable D call. V lost 0 bases and J 0 bases, leaving 17 bases between the germline ends. This CDR3 is 18 amino acids long. DNA of the CDR3: TGTGCCAGCAGTTTAGCCCTTTTCGGGCACCCAGCTAACTATGGCTACACCTTC. Protein: CASSLALFGHPANYGYTF.

This clonotype was detected a few times. The rearrangement links TRBV27 to TRBJ2-5, with unresolved D. The ends were cut back, 5 bases at V and 1 base at J, with 11 bases in the middle. Germline V gene lookup returns CDR1 MNHEY and CDR2 SMNVEV (reference sequence). CDR3 length: 14 amino acids. The CDR3 nucleotides read TGTGCCAGCAGTCTCAACAACCCCCAAGAGACCCAGTACTTC. It translates to CASSLNNPQETQYF.

The V and J genes are TRBV20-1 and TRBJ2-7, with 7 bases that match TRBD2. The CDR3 contains 15 residues. The trim removed 6 bases at V and 5 bases at J, leaving 16 bases unmatched. Germline lookup yields CDR1 DFQATT and CDR2 SNEGSKA (reference sequence). CDR3 protein: CSASTWTRGIDEQYF. CDR3 sequence (DNA): TGCAGTGCCTCTACCTGGACTAGAGGAATCGACGAGCAGTACTTC.

V is TRBV5-4 and J is TRBJ1-3; D possibly corresponds to TRBD1 (6 bases). Between the trimmed V and J ends, which lost 5 bases and 5 bases, there was a span of 14 bases. This CDR3 is 14 amino acids long. The germline V gene encodes CDR1 SGHNT and CDR2 YYREEE (reference sequence). CDR3 loop: CASRRWGARNTIYF. CDR3 nucleotide sequence: TGTGCCAGCAGGAGATGGGGGGCGAGAAACACCATATATTTT.

This clonotype is labeled medium-sized. The chain combines TRBV10-3 with TRBJ1-2, with a tentative D call TRBD1 (5 bases). This CDR3 contains 14 residues. In germline, CDR1 is ENHRY, CDR2 SYGVKD. Trimming shortened V by 0 bases and J by 7 bases, and 12 bases separated the two germline ends. The CDR3 protein is CAISESGEGPGYTF. CDR3 nucleotide sequence: TGTGCCATCAGTGAGTCGGGGGAGGGGCCTGGCTACACCTTC.

This clonotype was detected a few times. The chain couples TRBV6-6 to TRBJ2-3; 7 positions match TRBD2. The CDR3 spans 18 residues. Germline V lookup: CDR1 MNHNY, CDR2 SVGAGI (reference sequence). V dropped 6 bases and J dropped 3; count of bases not matched to a gene: 18. This CDR3 is CASRGGPLGGVKTDTQYF. The CDR3 DNA reads as TGTGCCAGCAGGGGCGGACCCCTTGGGGGGGTTAAGACAGATACGCAGTATTTT.

This clonotype occurred many times. This chain joins TRBV6-1 and TRBJ1-2, with 7 nucleotides matching TRBD1. The germline V gene has CDR1 MNHNS and CDR2 SASEGT. V lost 4 bases to trimming and J lost 2 bases; unmatched junction nucleotides: 4. The CDR3 is 14 amino acids. In DNA form, the CDR3 reads TGTGCCAGCAGTGTGGAGGGGGCAAACTATGGCTACACCTTC. Translation gives CASSVEGANYGYTF.

This clonotype was counted a few times. The V and J genes are TRBV7-2 and TRBJ2-6; the D is unclear. The germline V and J ends were trimmed by 3 bases and 2 bases, with 14 bases remaining between them. The CDR3 sequence is 17 residues long. Per germline, CDR1 SGHTA and CDR2 FQGNSA. CDR3 amino acids: CASSLRGPLAGANVLTF. DNA for the CDR3: TGTGCCAGCAGCTTGCGTGGACCCCTTGCTGGGGCCAACGTCCTGACTTTC.

The chain recombines TRBV10-3 with TRBJ1-2; 7 nucleotides align to TRBD1. The CDR3 loop spans 13 amino acids. V dropped 8 bases and J dropped 8; count of bases not matched to a gene: 11. The germline V gene encodes CDR1 ENHRY and CDR2 SYGVKD. The CDR3 DNA follows: TGTGCCATCGGAGGGACAGCTAAACGGGGCTACACCTTC. Its protein is CAIGGTAKRGYTF.

This clonotype was seen a handful of times. The chain carries TRBV20-1 and TRBJ2-7, with TRBD2 identical over 7 bases. The V and J ends lost 3 bases and 1 base, in that order; junction bases with no gene match: 9. The V gene's germline CDR1 is DFQATT and CDR2 SNEGSKA (reference sequence). The length of the CDR3 is 15 residues. This chain's CDR3 is CSASGTGGGSYEQYF. CDR3 coding DNA: TGCAGTGCTAGTGGCACTGGGGGGGGATCCTACGAGCAGTACTTC.

By share, this clonotype counts as medium-sized. The rearrangement joins TRBV18 to TRBJ2-2, with 13 bases identical to TRBD2. This CDR3 region has 17 residues. Germline V CDR1 and CDR2: KGHSH, LQKENI. J lost 0 bases, V lost 5 bases, and 3 bases had no gene match. The CDR3 loop reads CASSRGLAGTNTGELFF. The CDR3 DNA follows: TGTGCCAGCTCAAGGGGACTAGCGGGGACGAACACCGGGGAGCTGTTTTTT. Together with reference TRBV18 and TRBJ2-2, the CDR3 gives the full variable domain: NAGVMQNPRHLVRRRGQEARLRCSPMKGHSHVYWYRQLPEEGLKFMVYLQKENIIDESGMPKERFSAEFPKEGPSILRIQQVVRGDSAAYFCASSRGLAGTNTGELFFGEGSRLTVL.

Within the sample, this clonotype is medium-sized (0.01 to 0.1%). The chain carries TRBV29-1 and TRBJ1-2; D gene unclear. Between the trimmed V and J ends, which lost 6 bases and 6 bases, there was a span of 8 bases. Germline V gives CDR1 SQVTM, CDR2 ANQGSEA. The CDR3 spans 10 residues. The CDR3 DNA follows: TGCAGCGTGGGAGACAATGGCTACACCTTC. Residues: CSVGDNGYTF.

This clonotype was seen repeatedly, ten times or more. The chain links TRBV6-1 to TRBJ2-7; D may be TRBD1 (5 bases). The CDR3 has 14 residues. CDR1 MNHNS and CDR2 SASEGT come from the germline V gene. The V end was cut by 1 base, the J end by 3 bases, with 10 bases between. DNA for the CDR3: TGTGCCAGCAGTGAAGGTGACAGTCACTACGAGCAGTACTTC. It is translated as CASSEGDSHYEQYF.

This clonotype was picked up a small number of times. This chain links TRBV5-5 with TRBJ2-7, with D perhaps given as TRBD1 or TRBD2 (5 bases each). Trimming removed 3 bases at V and 4 bases at J, with 11 bases between. Germline V gene lookup returns CDR1 SGHKS and CDR2 YYEKEE (reference sequence). The CDR3 consists of 13 residues. The CDR3 region has the DNA TGTGCCAGCAGCTCGGGGACGGGTTACGAGCAGTACTTC. Translated: CASSSGTGYEQYF.

The CDR3, as DNA: TGCAGTGTAAGGTGGTCTGACTATGGCTACACCTTC. Translation: CSVRWSDYGYTF. V usage is TRBV20-1 and J usage is TRBJ1-2; D is undetermined. From germline, CDR1 is DFQATT and CDR2 SNEGSKA (reference sequence). V was trimmed by 7 bases and J by 3 bases, leaving 12 bases between them. The length of the CDR3 is 12 residues.

The chain recombines TRBV6-5 with TRBJ2-1, with TRBD1 matching over 8 bases. The V segment lost 7 bases and the J segment 8 bases; nucleotides outside the gene matches: 13. The CDR3 spans 15 residues. Germline V gives CDR1 MNHEY, CDR2 SVGAGI. In nucleotides, the CDR3 is TGTGCCAGCAAGCGTACCCGGACAGGGTGGGATGAGCAGTTCTTC. Its protein product is CASKRTRTGWDEQFF.

The genes are TRBV20-1 and TRBJ1-1; weak D call: TRBD1 (5 bases). Germline V lookup: CDR1 DFQATT, CDR2 SNEGSKA (reference sequence). The CDR3 contains 13 residues. V was shortened by 4 bases and J by 1 base, with 10 bases between the two germline ends. CDR3 protein: CSATGDWNTEAFF. CDR3 nucleotides: TGCAGTGCTACCGGGGACTGGAACACTGAAGCTTTCTTT.

This clonotype was detected ten times or more. The chain uses TRBV30 and TRBJ1-5; D ambiguous. In germline, CDR1 is GTSNPN, CDR2 SVGIG (reference sequence). The ends were cut back, 2 bases at V and 6 bases at J, with 11 bases in the middle. This CDR3 region has 13 residues. Written as DNA, the CDR3 is TGTGCCTGGAGTTTGTGGGGTGGTCAGCCCCAGCATTTT. This gives the protein CAWSLWGGQPQHF.

The chain employs TRBV12-3 or TRBV12-4 and TRBJ1-1; 7 nucleotides agree with TRBD1. V shed 2 bases and J 1 base; nucleotides not matched to a gene: 4. This CDR3 is built from 15 residues. This CDR3 is CASSLIPGGNTEAFF. The CDR3 nucleotides read TGTGCCAGCAGTTTAATCCCAGGGGGGAACACTGAAGCTTTCTTT.

Many counts were recorded for this clonotype. The chain uses TRBV6-5 and TRBJ1-1; D possibly corresponds to TRBD1 (5 bases). Germline V gives CDR1 MNHEY, CDR2 SVGAGI. Trimming left V 2 bases short and J 0 bases short, with 10 bases between. The CDR3 extends over 15 amino acids. The CDR3 is CASSYGDDMNTEAFF. The CDR3 nucleotides are TGTGCCAGCAGTTACGGGGACGACATGAACACTGAAGCTTTCTTT.

This sequence joins TRBV12-3 or TRBV12-4 and TRBJ2-2; 9 nucleotides align to TRBD1. The CDR3 has 15 amino acids. V trimming: 7 bases; J trimming: 5 bases; junction bases outside the gene matches: 8. This chain's CDR3 is CASTPQGALTGELFF. In DNA form, the CDR3 reads TGTGCCAGCACCCCACAGGGGGCGCTTACCGGGGAGCTGTTTTTT.

This clonotype has at least ten counts. The J gene is TRBJ1-3, the V gene TRBV6-1, with D tentatively TRBD1 (5 bases). Germline V gene lookup returns CDR1 MNHNS and CDR2 SASEGT. The germline V and J ends were trimmed by 3 bases and 7 bases, with 13 bases remaining between them. The length of the CDR3 is 14 residues. The CDR3 DNA reads as TGTGCCAGCAGTGAGTCAGCGGGGGACAACACCATATATTTT. Protein sequence: CASSESAGDNTIYF.

In this sample, this clonotype is medium-sized. The rearrangement joins TRBV7-2 to TRBJ1-2; D unclear. Trimming shortened V by 1 base and J by 8 bases, and 17 bases separated the two germline ends. Germline V gene sequence: CDR1 SGHTA, CDR2 FQGNSA. The length of the CDR3 is 15 residues. The CDR3 here is CASSLERQSFQGYTF. CDR3 in DNA: TGTGCCAGCAGCTTAGAACGACAATCCTTCCAGGGCTACACCTTC.